One TCR beta chain is described in this entry. In the same sample, other DNA sequences code for this CDR3. Germline V gene lookup returns CDR1 MNHNY and CDR2 SVGAGI (reference sequence). This CDR3 spans 11 amino acids. V lost 2 bases and J lost 5, with 3 bases in between. Naive CD45RA+ and memory CD45RA-negative subsets were split from CD4+ cells. The source of the sample is a study of shared clonotypes between healthy human individuals. Study at large: There were three CD4 naive, three CD4 memory, two CD8 naive and one CD8 memory plates per donor.

Per the original methods: ImmunoSEQ supplied junction-only sequences lacking quality scores, so filtering was different. Produced via immunoSEQ multiplex PCR; TCRdb's table is partial and in-frame only. Clone size and the V and J calls come from that table; the DNA yielded D and trimming. The sample lists millions of clones; around 90% were seen once. The V call is TRBV6-6, the J call TRBJ2-5, with D unresolved. This TCR came from a man between 18 and 29 years old in good health. Sequencing input: naive CD4+ T cells sorted from blood. Subset indicated: CD45RA+ positively selected. CDR3 DNA sequence: TGTGCCAGCAGTTACAGGGAGACCCAGTACTTC. Its protein product is CASSYRETQYF.